This paragraph reports one T cell receptor beta chain. Its specificity is not known. The germline CDR1 and CDR2 sequences are MNHNY and SVGAGI (reference sequence). This CDR3 has 13 amino acids. Trimming shortened V by 7 bases and J by 4 bases, and 11 bases separated the two germline ends. This record belongs to a study of OX40 agonist ivuxolimab in advanced cancers. Findings and limits, study-wide: Blood T cells, both CD4+ and CD8+, expanded clonally by week 6 at 0.1 to 3.0 mg/kg.

Assay used: immunoSEQ multiplex PCR; TCRdb lists only in-frame clones, some missing. The repertoire includes 60,000 to 65,000 clones, about 88% of them detected once, and 2% to 2.5% sits in the top ten. Patients who had autoimmune disease history or got systemic immunosuppression were left out. The rearrangement links TRBV6-6 to TRBJ1-3; D not resolved. This material consisted of CD4+ or CD8+ T cells sorted from blood, taken in a trial of the OX40 agonist ivuxolimab. This receptor was identified in an adult with an advanced solid tumor such as melanoma, head and neck, liver or kidney cancer. The DNA for the CDR3 is TGTGCCAGCACCCAGGAAAGAGGAAACACCATATATTTT. Protein product: CASTQERGNTIYF.